This record looks at one T cell receptor (beta chain) sequence and its context. The sample comes from a study of CD8+ T cells in alopecia areata. Trimming removed 0 bases at V and 2 bases at J, with 14 bases between. Germline V gene data show CDR1 as MGHRA and CDR2 as YSYEKL. CDR3 size: 16 residues. Following RNA extraction, reverse transcription yielded cDNA that acted as the sequencing template. The repertoire was sequenced with immunoSEQ multiplex PCR; TCRdb's copy has only in-frame clones and lacks some. The table includes tens of thousands of clones, roughly 53% detected once. The origin of this receptor is a human donor with alopecia areata. The chain is built from TRBV4-1 and TRBJ2-7; no reliable D call. The sequenced sample was NKG2D-high CD8+ T cells sorted from blood. The CDR3 region is CASSQDLGPETYEQYF. Written as DNA, the CDR3 is TGCGCCAGCAGCCAAGACTTAGGGCCCGAAACCTACGAGCAGTACTTC.